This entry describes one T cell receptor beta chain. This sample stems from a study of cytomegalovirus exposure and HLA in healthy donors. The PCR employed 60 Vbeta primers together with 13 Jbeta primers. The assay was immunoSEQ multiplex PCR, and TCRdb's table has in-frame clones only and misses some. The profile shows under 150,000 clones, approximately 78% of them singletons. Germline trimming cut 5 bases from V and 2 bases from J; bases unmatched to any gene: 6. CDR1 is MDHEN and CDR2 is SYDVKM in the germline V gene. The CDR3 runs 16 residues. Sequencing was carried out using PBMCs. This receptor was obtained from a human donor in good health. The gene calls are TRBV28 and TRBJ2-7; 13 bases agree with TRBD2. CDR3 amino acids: CASSTRLAGGPYEQYF. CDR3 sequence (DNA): TGTGCCAGCAGTACTAGACTAGCGGGAGGCCCCTACGAGCAGTACTTC.